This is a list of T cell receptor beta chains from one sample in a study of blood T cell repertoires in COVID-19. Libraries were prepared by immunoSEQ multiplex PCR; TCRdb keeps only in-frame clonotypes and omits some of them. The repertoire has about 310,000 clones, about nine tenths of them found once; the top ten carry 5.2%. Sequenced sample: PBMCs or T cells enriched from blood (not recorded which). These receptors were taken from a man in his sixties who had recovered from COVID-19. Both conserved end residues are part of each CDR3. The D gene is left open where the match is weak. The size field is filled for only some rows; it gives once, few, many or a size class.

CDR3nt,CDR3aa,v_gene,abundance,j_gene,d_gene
TGTGCCAGCAGCGGACTAGCGGGAAACACCGGGGAGCTGTTTTTT,CASSGLAGNTGELFF,TRBV6-5,NA,TRBJ2-2,TRBD2
TGTGCCAGCAGCGCGGGGGCAGGGGGGAGGAACACTGAAGCTTTCTTT,CASSAGAGGRNTEAFF,TRBV9,NA,TRBJ1-1,TRBD1
TGTGCCAGCAGCCCGACAGCGAACACTGAAGCTTTCTTT,CASSPTANTEAFF,TRBV5-5,NA,TRBJ1-1,NA
TGCGCCAGCAGCCACAATATCCTCTCAGGGGGCTACGAGCAGTACTTC,CASSHNILSGGYEQYF,TRBV23-1,NA,TRBJ2-7,TRBD1
TGTGCCACCTTCCTTCACAGGTTGGCCAGATCGAACACTGAAGCTTTCTTT,CATFLHRLARSNTEAFF,TRBV24-1,NA,TRBJ1-1,NA
TGTGCCAGCAGCTTAATCTCTAGCGCTAGCTCCTACAATGAGCAGTTCTTC,CASSLISSASSYNEQFF,TRBV7-8,NA,TRBJ2-1,NA
TGTGCCACCAGCTCCGGGATCCCCCAAGGCTACACCTTC,CATSSGIPQGYTF,TRBV24-1,few,TRBJ1-2,NA
TGTGCCAGCAGCTCAGGGACTATCGGTAACACGCAGTATTTT,CASSSGTIGNTQYF,TRBV11-2,NA,TRBJ2-3,TRBD2
TGTGCCAGCAGGATAGCGGGACGGTCCTACAATGAGCAGTTCTTC,CASRIAGRSYNEQFF,TRBV6-5,NA,TRBJ2-1,TRBD2
TGTGCCAGCAGCGCCGGACTGGGTGAGGAGTTCTTC,CASSAGLGEEFF,TRBV9,NA,TRBJ2-1,NA
TGCGCCAGCAGCTCCGAAAAGAGCTCTGGAAACACCATATATTTT,CASSSEKSSGNTIYF,TRBV5-1,NA,TRBJ1-3,NA
TGTGCCAGCAGCCAAAACAGGGGGCTGGGAACTAATGAAAAACTGTTTTTT,CASSQNRGLGTNEKLFF,TRBV5-6,NA,TRBJ1-4,TRBD1
TGTGCCAGCAGCTCTTACAGGGGGTATAACTACGAGCAGTACTTC,CASSSYRGYNYEQYF,TRBV11-2,few,TRBJ2-7,TRBD1
TGTGCCAGCAGTAGACAGGCAGCTAACTATGGCTACACCTTC,CASSRQAANYGYTF,TRBV6-5,NA,TRBJ1-2,NA
TGTGCCAGCGGACAGGGTTGGAATTCACCCCTCCACTTT,CASGQGWNSPLHF,TRBV2,few,TRBJ1-6,TRBD1
TGTGCCAGTAGTAGACAGGGTCAGACTGAAGCTTTCTTT,CASSRQGQTEAFF,TRBV19,NA,TRBJ1-1,TRBD1
TGTGCCAGCATCCGGGGGAAGAGTGAAAAACTGTTTTTT,CASIRGKSEKLFF,TRBV5-8,NA,TRBJ1-4,NA
TGTGCCAGCAGTTTAAACACTATCTACGAGCAGTACTTC,CASSLNTIYEQYF,TRBV28,NA,TRBJ2-7,NA
TGTGCCACCAGCAGAGAGGGGACTAGCGGGCTGCGAGCCACCGGGGAGCTGTTTTTT,CATSREGTSGLRATGELFF,TRBV15,NA,TRBJ2-2,TRBD2
TGTGCTAGTGGCCTGGGCATGGGCACAGATACGCAGTATTTT,CASGLGMGTDTQYF,TRBV12-5,NA,TRBJ2-3,NA
TGTGCCAGTCGATCGCGGACAGGGGGGAATGAAAAACTGTTTTTT,CASRSRTGGNEKLFF,TRBV2,NA,TRBJ1-4,TRBD1
TGTGCCAGCAGTGAGGGGGGGAGTAATTCACCCCTCCACTTT,CASSEGGSNSPLHF,TRBV2,NA,TRBJ1-6,NA
TGTGCCAGCAGCGTAGAGACAGGGCCCTACGAGCAGTACTTC,CASSVETGPYEQYF,TRBV9,NA,TRBJ2-7,TRBD1